The subject of this entry is one T cell receptor (beta chain). TCRdb keeps only in-frame clones here, not all; method: immunoSEQ multiplex PCR. Found here are 640,000 or so clones, roughly 70% of them singletons; the top ten hold around 2%. The data are from a study of shared clonotypes between healthy human individuals. Study-level background: Plates per donor: three CD4 naive, three CD4 memory, two CD8 naive, one CD8 memory.

The CDR3 has 18 amino acids. Unmatched junction bases numbered 8, after V lost 2 bases and J lost 3 bases. Germline V gives CDR1 LGHNA, CDR2 YNFKEQ. Donors, healthy HIV-negative adults, lacked recent acute infections or vaccinations. A CD45RA+ naive subset and a CD45RA-negative memory subset were split from CD4+ cells. The J gene is TRBJ2-7, the V gene TRBV4-2, with 15 bases identical to TRBD2. Sequenced material: memory CD4+ T cells sorted from blood. Specified subset: CD45RA-negative fraction. The clonotype was recovered from a woman in her twenties or thirties in good health. The CDR3 coding sequence is TGTGCCAGCAGCCAATCCAGGACTAGCGGGAGGGCCGTCTACGAGCAGTACTTC. Translated: CASSQSRTSGRAVYEQYF.